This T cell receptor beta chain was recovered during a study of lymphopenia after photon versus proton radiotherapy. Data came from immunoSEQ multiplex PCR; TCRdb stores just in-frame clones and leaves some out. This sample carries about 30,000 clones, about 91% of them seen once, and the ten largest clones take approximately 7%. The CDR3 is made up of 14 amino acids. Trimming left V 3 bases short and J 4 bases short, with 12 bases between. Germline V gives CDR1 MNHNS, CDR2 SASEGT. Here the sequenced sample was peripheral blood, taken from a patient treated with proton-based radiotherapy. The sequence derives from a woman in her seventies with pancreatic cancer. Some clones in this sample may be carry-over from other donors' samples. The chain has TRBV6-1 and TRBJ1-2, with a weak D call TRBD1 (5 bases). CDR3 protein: CASSEEGASYGYTF. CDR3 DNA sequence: TGTGCCAGCAGTGAGGAAGGGGCAAGCTATGGCTACACCTTC.